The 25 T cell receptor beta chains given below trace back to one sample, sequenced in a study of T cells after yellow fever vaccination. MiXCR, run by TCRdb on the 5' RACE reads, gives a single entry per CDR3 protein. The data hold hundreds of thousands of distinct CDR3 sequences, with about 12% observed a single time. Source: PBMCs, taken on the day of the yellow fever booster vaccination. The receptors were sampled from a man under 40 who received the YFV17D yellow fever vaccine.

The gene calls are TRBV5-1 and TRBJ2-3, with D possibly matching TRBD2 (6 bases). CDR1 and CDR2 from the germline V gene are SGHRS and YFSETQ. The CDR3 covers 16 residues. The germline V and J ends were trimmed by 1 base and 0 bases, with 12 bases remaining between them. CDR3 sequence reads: CASSLFGSDSTDTQYF. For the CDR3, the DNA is TGCGCCAGCAGCTTGTTCGGGAGTGACAGCACAGATACGCAGTATTTT.

This CDR3 reads CASSQERGGAEQPQHF. CDR3 DNA sequence: TGCGCCAGCAGCCAAGAAAGAGGGGGCGCGGAGCAGCCCCAGCATTTT. The chain combines TRBV4-3 with TRBJ1-5; TRBD1 matches at 7 bases. The germline V gene has CDR1 LGHNA and CDR2 YSLEER. This CDR3 spans 16 amino acids. The V and J ends lost 0 bases and 7 bases, in that order; junction bases with no gene match: 9.

The DNA of the CDR3 is TGCAGTGCTAGCGTTATAAGGACAGGTGCTAGCACAGATACGCAGTATTTT. Translating gives CSASVIRTGASTDTQYF. The chain links TRBV20-1 to TRBJ2-3; 7 bases are shared with TRBD1. With 3 bases clipped from V and 0 bases from J, the junction kept 12 bases outside the gene matches. The CDR3 spans 17 residues. Germline V gene data show CDR1 as DFQATT and CDR2 as SNEGSKA (reference sequence).

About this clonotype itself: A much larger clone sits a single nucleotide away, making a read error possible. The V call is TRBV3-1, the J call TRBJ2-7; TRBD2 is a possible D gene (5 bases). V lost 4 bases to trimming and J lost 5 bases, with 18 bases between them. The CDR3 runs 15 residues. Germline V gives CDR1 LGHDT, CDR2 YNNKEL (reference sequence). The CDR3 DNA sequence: TGTGCCAGCAGCCCTCCGTTGGGGAGTTTCCACGAGCAGTACTTC. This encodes CASSPPLGSFHEQYF.

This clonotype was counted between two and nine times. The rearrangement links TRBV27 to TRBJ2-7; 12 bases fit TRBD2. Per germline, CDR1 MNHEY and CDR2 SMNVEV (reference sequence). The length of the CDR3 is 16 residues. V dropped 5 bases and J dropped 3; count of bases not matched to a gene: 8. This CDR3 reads CASSAPSGRGFYEQYF. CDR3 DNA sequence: TGTGCCAGCAGTGCCCCTAGCGGGAGGGGTTTCTACGAGCAGTACTTC.

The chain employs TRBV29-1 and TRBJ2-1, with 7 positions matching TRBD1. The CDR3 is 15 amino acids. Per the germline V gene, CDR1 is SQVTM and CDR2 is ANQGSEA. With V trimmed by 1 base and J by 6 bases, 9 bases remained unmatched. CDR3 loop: CSVEVPGQHPNEQFF. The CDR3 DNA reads TGCAGCGTTGAAGTCCCGGGACAGCATCCCAATGAGCAGTTCTTC.

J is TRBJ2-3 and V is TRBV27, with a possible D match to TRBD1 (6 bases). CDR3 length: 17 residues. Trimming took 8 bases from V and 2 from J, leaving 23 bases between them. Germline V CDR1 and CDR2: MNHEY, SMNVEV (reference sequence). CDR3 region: CASQRQGERGTTDTQYF. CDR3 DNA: TGTGCCAGCCAGAGGCAGGGTGAAAGGGGGACCACAGATACGCAGTATTTT.

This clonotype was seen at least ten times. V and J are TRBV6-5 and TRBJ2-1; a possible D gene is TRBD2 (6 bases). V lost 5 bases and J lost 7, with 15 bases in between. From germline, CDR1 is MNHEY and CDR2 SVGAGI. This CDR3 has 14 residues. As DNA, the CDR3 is TGTGCCAGCAGTCCCTCGGGAGATGGAAATGAGCAGTTCTTC. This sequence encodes CASSPSGDGNEQFF.

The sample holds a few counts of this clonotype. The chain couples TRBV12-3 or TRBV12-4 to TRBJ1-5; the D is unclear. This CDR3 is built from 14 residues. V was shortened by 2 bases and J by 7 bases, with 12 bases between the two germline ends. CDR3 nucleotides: TGTGCCAGCAGTTTACAGGATTCTGGACAGCCCCAGCATTTT. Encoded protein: CASSLQDSGQPQHF.

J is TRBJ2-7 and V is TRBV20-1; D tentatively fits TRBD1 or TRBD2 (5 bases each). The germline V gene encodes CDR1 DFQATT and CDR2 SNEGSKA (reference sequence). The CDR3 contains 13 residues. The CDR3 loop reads CCWDQGPAYEQYF. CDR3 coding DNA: TGCTGTTGGGACCAGGGTCCTGCCTACGAGCAGTACTTC.

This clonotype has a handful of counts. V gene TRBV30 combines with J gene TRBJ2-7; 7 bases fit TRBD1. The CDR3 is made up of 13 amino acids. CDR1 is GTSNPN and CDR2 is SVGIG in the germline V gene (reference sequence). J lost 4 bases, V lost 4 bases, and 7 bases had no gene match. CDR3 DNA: TGTGCCTGGACCGGGACAGCTTTTTACGAGCAGTACTTC. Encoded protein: CAWTGTAFYEQYF.

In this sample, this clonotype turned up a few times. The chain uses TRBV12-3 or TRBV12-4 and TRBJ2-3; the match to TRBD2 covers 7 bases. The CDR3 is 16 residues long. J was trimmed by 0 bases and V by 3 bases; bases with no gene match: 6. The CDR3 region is CASSFRSGASTDTQYF. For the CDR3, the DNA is TGTGCCAGCAGTTTTCGAAGCGGGGCTAGCACAGATACGCAGTATTTT.

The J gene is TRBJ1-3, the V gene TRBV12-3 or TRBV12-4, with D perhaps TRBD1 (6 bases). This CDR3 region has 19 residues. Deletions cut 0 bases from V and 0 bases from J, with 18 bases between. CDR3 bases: TGTGCCAGCAGTTTAGCGCGTTTGGGAGGGGGGAGCTCTGGAAACACCATATATTTT. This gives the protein CASSLARLGGGSSGNTIYF.

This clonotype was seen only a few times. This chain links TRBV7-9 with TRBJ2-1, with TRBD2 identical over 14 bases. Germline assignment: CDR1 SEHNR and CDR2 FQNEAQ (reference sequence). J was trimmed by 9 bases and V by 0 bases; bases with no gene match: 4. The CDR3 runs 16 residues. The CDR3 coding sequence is TGTGCCAGCAGCTTAGCGTGGACTAGCGGGAGGTTTGAGCAGTTCTTC. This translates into CASSLAWTSGRFEQFF. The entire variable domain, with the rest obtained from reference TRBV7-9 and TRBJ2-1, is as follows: DTGVSQNPRHKITKRGQNVTFRCDPISEHNRLYWYRQTLGQGPEFLTYFQNEAQLEKSRLLSDRFSAERPKGSFSTLEIQRTEQGDSAMYLCASSLAWTSGRFEQFFGPGTRLTVL.

The CDR3: CASSFGTSGDEQFF. Here the CDR3 DNA reads TGCGCCAGCAGCTTTGGGACTAGCGGAGATGAGCAGTTCTTC. The V gene is TRBV5-1, the J gene TRBJ2-1; 11 bases agree with TRBD2. Per germline, CDR1 SGHRS and CDR2 YFSETQ. The CDR3 runs to 14 residues. V trimming: 2 bases; J trimming: 8 bases; junction bases outside the gene matches: 3. Supplemented by reference TRBV5-1 and TRBJ2-1, the full variable domain reads KAGVTQTPRYLIKTRGQQVTLSCSPISGHRSVSWYQQTPGQGLQFLFEYFSETQRNKGNFPGRFSGRQFSNSRSEMNVSTLELGDSALYLCASSFGTSGDEQFFGPGTRLTVL.

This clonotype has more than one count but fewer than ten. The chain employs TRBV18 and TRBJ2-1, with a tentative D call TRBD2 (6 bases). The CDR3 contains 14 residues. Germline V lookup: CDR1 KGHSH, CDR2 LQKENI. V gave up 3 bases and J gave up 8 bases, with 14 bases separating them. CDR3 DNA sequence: TGTGCCAGCTCACCCCCTGCCCGGGAGTATGAGCAGTTCTTC. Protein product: CASSPPAREYEQFF.

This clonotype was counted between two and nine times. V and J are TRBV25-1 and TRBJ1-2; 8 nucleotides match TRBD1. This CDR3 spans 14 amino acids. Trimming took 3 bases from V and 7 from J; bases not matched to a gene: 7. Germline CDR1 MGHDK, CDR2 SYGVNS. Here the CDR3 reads CASSEAQGAGGYTF. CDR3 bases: TGTGCCAGCAGTGAGGCGCAGGGGGCAGGTGGCTACACCTTC.

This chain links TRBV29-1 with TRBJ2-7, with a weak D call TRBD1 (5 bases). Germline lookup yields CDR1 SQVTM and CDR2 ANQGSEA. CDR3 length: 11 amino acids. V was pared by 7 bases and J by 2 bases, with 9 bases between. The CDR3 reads CSAGRAYEQYF. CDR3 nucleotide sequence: TGCAGCGCGGGCAGGGCCTACGAGCAGTACTTC.

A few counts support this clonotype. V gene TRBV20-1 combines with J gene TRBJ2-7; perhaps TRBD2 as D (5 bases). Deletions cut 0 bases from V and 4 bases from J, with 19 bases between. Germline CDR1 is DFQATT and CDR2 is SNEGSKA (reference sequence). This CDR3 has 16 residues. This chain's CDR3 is CSARDHGKTPTYEQYF. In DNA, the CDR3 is TGCAGTGCTAGAGATCACGGGAAAACCCCCACTTACGAGCAGTACTTC.

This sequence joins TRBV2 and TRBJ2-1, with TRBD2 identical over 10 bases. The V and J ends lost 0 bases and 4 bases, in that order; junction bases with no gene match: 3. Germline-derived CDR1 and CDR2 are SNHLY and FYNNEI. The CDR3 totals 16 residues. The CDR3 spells CASSEAAGGNYNEQFF. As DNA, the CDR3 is TGTGCCAGCAGTGAAGCAGCGGGAGGGAATTACAATGAGCAGTTCTTC.

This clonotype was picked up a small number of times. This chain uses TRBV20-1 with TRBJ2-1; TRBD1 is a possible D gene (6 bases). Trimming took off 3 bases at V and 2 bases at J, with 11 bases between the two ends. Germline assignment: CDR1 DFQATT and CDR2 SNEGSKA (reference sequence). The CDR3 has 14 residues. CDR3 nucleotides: TGCAGTGCTAGGACGGGACATACCTACAATGAGCAGTTCTTC. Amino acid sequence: CSARTGHTYNEQFF.

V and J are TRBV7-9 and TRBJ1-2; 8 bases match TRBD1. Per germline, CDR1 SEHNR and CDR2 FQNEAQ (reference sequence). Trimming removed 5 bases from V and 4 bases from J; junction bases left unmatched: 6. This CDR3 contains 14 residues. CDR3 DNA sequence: TGTGCCAGCAGCGCACTAGGACAGGGCTATGGCTACACCTTC. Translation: CASSALGQGYGYTF. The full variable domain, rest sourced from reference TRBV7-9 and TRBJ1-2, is DTGVSQNPRHKITKRGQNVTFRCDPISEHNRLYWYRQTLGQGPEFLTYFQNEAQLEKSRLLSDRFSAERPKGSFSTLEIQRTEQGDSAMYLCASSALGQGYGYTFGSGTRLTVV.

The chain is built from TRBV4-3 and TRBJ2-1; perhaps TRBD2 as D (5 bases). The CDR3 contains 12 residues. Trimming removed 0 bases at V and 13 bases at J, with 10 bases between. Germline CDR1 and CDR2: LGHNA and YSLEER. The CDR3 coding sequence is TGCGCCAGCAGCCAAGACGGAGGTTCCCAGTTCTTC. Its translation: CASSQDGGSQFF.

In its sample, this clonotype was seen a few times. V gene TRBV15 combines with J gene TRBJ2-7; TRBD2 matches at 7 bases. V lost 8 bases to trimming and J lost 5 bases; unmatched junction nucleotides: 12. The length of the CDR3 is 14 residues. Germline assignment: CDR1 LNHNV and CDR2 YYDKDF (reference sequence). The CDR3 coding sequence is TGTGCCACCGCTCGGCGGGAGTCGGTCGACGAGCAGTACTTC. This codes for CATARRESVDEQYF.

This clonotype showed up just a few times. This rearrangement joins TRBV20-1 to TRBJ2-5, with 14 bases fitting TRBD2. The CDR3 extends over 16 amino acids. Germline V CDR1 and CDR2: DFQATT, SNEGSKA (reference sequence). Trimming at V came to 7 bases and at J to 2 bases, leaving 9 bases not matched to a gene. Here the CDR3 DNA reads TGCAGTGGGGCGGGACTAGCGGGAGAGGCTCAAGAGACCCAGTACTTC. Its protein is CSGAGLAGEAQETQYF.